This is a list of T cell receptor beta chains from one sample in a study of control samples from healthy donors and cancer patients. The data were produced by immunoSEQ multiplex PCR, yet TCRdb's version contains in-frame clones alone and is incomplete. The sample shows about 84,000 clones, 84% of them seen only once. The sample consisted of PBMCs. Receptors originate from a man between 60 and 70 years old with head and neck cancer. CDR3s include the opening cysteine and the closing phenylalanine or tryptophan. A D gene is named only where the DNA matches it firmly. The size entry is marked missing in some rows and otherwise reads once, few, many or a size class.

v_call	j_call	clone_size	d_call	cdr3_aa	cdr3_nt
TRBV19	TRBJ2-6	few	.	CASSIEADGNVLTF	TGTGCCAGTAGCATCGAGGCAGATGGCAACGTCCTGACTTTC
TRBV6-5	TRBJ2-7	.	.	CASKTARDTYEQYF	TGTGCCAGCAAGACGGCCAGGGATACTTACGAGCAGTACTTC
TRBV4-1	TRBJ2-6	.	.	CASTSLGQRPSGANVLTF	TGCGCCAGCACCTCCCTAGGGCAGCGACCCTCTGGGGCCAACGTCCTGACTTTC
TRBV10-2	TRBJ1-5	.	.	CASSNKGDLYSNQPQHF	TGCGCCAGCAGCAACAAGGGGGACCTCTATAGCAATCAGCCCCAGCATTTT
TRBV18	TRBJ2-7	.	.	CASSRTTGWDYEQYF	TGTGCCAGCTCACGGACAACAGGGTGGGACTACGAGCAGTACTTC
TRBV7-6	TRBJ2-7	.	.	CASSVIGTPTWQYF	TGTGCCAGCAGCGTTATCGGGACCCCTACGTGGCAGTACTTC
TRBV10-3	TRBJ2-3	once	.	CAISDDGGSTDTQYF	TGTGCCATCAGTGACGACGGCGGGAGCACAGATACGCAGTATTTT
TRBV28	TRBJ2-2	.	.	CASSPRTGTGELFF	TGTGCCAGCAGTCCCCGCACAGGCACCGGGGAGCTGTTTTTT
TRBV18	TRBJ1-5	.	.	CASSRDYSNQPQHF	TGTGCCAGCTCCAGGGATTATAGCAATCAGCCCCAGCATTTT
TRBV15	TRBJ1-2	.	.	CATSRKTGWNYGYTF	TGTGCCACCAGCAGGAAGACAGGTTGGAACTATGGCTACACCTTC